A single sample is the source of the 15 T cell receptor beta chains below, sequenced in a study of response to subunit inactivated influenza vaccine. One entry per CDR3 protein, called by TCRdb with MiXCR from the RT-PCR reads. Of hundreds of thousands of distinct CDR3 sequences in the sample, around 20% are singletons; the top ten hold approximately 11%. The sequencing here drew on PBMCs from blood, taken 5 days after vaccination. The receptors were gathered from a man between 45 and 60 years old who received an inactivated influenza vaccine.

The rearrangement uses TRBV4-2 and TRBJ2-3; TRBD2 matches 10 bases. The CDR3 consists of 16 residues. CDR1 is LGHNA and CDR2 is YNFKEQ in the germline V gene. V was pared by 6 bases and J by 5 bases, with 11 bases of the junction left unmatched. CDR3 amino acids: CASSQRGGPSGDTQYF. The CDR3 DNA reads TGTGCCAGCAGTCAGCGGGGGGGCCCGAGTGGAGATACGCAGTATTTT.

This clonotype has a handful of counts. This sequence joins TRBV20-1 and TRBJ2-5; tentative D call: TRBD2 (5 bases). Trimming removed 4 bases from V and 5 bases from J, with 8 bases in between. CDR3 length: 11 residues. Germline V CDR1 and CDR2: DFQATT, SNEGSKA (reference sequence). CDR3 residues: CSATSSETQYF. The CDR3, as DNA: TGCAGTGCTACTAGCTCGGAGACCCAGTACTTC.

The rearrangement joins TRBV12-3 or TRBV12-4 to TRBJ1-3; possibly TRBD1 for D (6 bases). V was cut by 5 bases and J by 4 bases, with 15 bases left in between. This CDR3 contains 15 residues. CDR3 sequence reads: CASSPSGTLGNTIYF. CDR3 in DNA: TGTGCCAGCAGTCCCTCCGGGACACTCGGAAACACCATATATTTT.

The genes are TRBV12-3 or TRBV12-4 and TRBJ1-3; the match to TRBD1 covers 7 bases. J lost 2 bases, V lost 6 bases, and 7 bases had no gene match. The CDR3 consists of 15 residues. CDR3 region: CASSLQGSTGNTIYF. As DNA, the CDR3 is TGTGCCAGCAGCTTACAGGGGAGTACTGGAAACACCATATATTTT.

Only a few counts were recorded for this clonotype. The chain has TRBV11-1 and TRBJ1-6, with TRBD1 matching over 10 bases. This CDR3 comprises 14 residues. V trimming: 5 bases; J trimming: 10 bases; junction bases outside the gene matches: 5. Germline values: CDR1 SGHAT, CDR2 FQDESV (reference sequence). The CDR3 coding sequence is TGTGCCAGCAGCCACGACAGGGGGCGATCACCCCTCCACTTT. The encoded protein is CASSHDRGRSPLHF.

As concerns this clonotype: Sequence at one end of the junction differs from germline and may be a read error. The J gene is TRBJ2-7, the V gene TRBV7-9; 11 bases match TRBD2. Per germline, CDR1 SEHNR and CDR2 FQNEAQ (reference sequence). This CDR3 has 14 amino acids. Here the CDR3 DNA reads TGTGCCAGCAGCTTAGGCGGACTAGCGGGCAATGAACACTTC. Protein sequence: CASSLGGLAGNEHF.

This clonotype appeared a few times. V usage is TRBV12-3 or TRBV12-4 and J usage is TRBJ2-1, with TRBD2 identical over 9 bases. This CDR3 comprises 15 residues. J lost 8 bases, V lost 4 bases, and 9 bases had no gene match. The CDR3 DNA reads as TGTGCCAGCAGTTCCCCGGGACTAGCAAAACATGAGCAGTTCTTC. Its protein is CASSSPGLAKHEQFF.

This clonotype was detected many times. The chain is built from TRBV27 and TRBJ2-3; D is ambiguous. The CDR3 is made up of 13 amino acids. Per germline, CDR1 MNHEY and CDR2 SMNVEV (reference sequence). The V end was cut by 4 bases, the J end by 1 base, with 6 bases between. CDR3 protein: CASSSRRTDTQYF. CDR3 DNA sequence: TGTGCCAGCAGTTCCCGTCGCACAGATACGCAGTATTTT.

The chain is built from TRBV10-3 and TRBJ2-1, with D tentatively TRBD2 (6 bases). The CDR3 is made up of 15 amino acids. Germline CDR1 and CDR2: ENHRY and SYGVKD. V was cut by 4 bases and J by 4 bases, with 14 bases left in between. The CDR3 here is CAISAPGGVYNEQFF. The CDR3 region has the DNA TGTGCCATCAGTGCCCCCGGCGGGGTGTACAATGAGCAGTTCTTC.

A few counts support this clonotype. V is TRBV15 and J is TRBJ2-3; D not resolved. CDR3 length: 14 residues. Trimming took off 3 bases at V and 4 bases at J, with 11 bases between the two ends. Germline CDR1 and CDR2: LNHNV and YYDKDF (reference sequence). The CDR3 DNA follows: TGTGCCACCAGCAGGGGGTACGAGGCAGATACGCAGTATTTT. It is translated as CATSRGYEADTQYF.

The chain carries TRBV6-5 and TRBJ2-1; the D is unclear. The ends were cut back, 2 bases at V and 7 bases at J, with 21 bases in the middle. Per germline, CDR1 MNHEY and CDR2 SVGAGI. The CDR3 contains 17 residues. The CDR3 DNA follows: TGTGCCAGCAGTTACCTCAACTCGGTCCAAGGGTGGAATGAGCAGTTCTTC. The encoded protein is CASSYLNSVQGWNEQFF.

The chain recombines TRBV15 with TRBJ1-1; maybe TRBD1 (6 bases). V was trimmed by 3 bases and J by 0 bases, leaving 8 bases between them. CDR3 size: 14 residues. In germline, CDR1 is LNHNV, CDR2 YYDKDF (reference sequence). CDR3 bases: TGTGCCACCAGCAGCGACAGGTTGAACACTGAAGCTTTCTTT. It is translated as CATSSDRLNTEAFF.

The count of this clonotype is one. The chain couples TRBV12-3 or TRBV12-4 to TRBJ1-3, with 7 bases lining up with TRBD1. This CDR3 has 14 amino acids. The trim removed 5 bases at V and 4 bases at J, leaving 5 bases unmatched. DNA of the CDR3: TGTGCCAGCAGTCCCCAGGGGGTAGGAAACACCATATATTTT. This sequence encodes CASSPQGVGNTIYF.

This clonotype qualifies as medium-sized. V gene TRBV12-3 or TRBV12-4 combines with J gene TRBJ2-1; D is unresolved. V gave up 8 bases and J gave up 10 bases, with 15 bases separating them. CDR3 length: 12 residues. CDR3 bases: TGTGCCAGCGGGCCCGTCGCTGGGGAGCAGTTCTTC. It yields the protein CASGPVAGEQFF.

This sequence joins TRBV6-5 and TRBJ2-5; 7 bases match TRBD1. Trimming removed 0 bases from V and 5 bases from J; junction bases left unmatched: 6. The germline V gene encodes CDR1 MNHEY and CDR2 SVGAGI. The CDR3 consists of 15 residues. CDR3 bases: TGTGCCAGCAGTTACTCGTACAGGGGCGGGGAGACCCAGTACTTC. This encodes CASSYSYRGGETQYF.